This is a list of T cell receptor beta chains from one sample in a study of blood T cell repertoires in COVID-19. This table comes from immunoSEQ multiplex PCR, and its TCRdb copy is limited to in-frame clones, with some not included. The sample carries roughly 250,000 clones, 91% recorded once. The sample was PBMCs or T cells enriched from blood (not recorded which). The source of these receptors is a human donor in a cohort exposed to, infected with or recovered from COVID-19 (not recorded which). The donor label of this sample is uncertain. The CDR3 runs from the conserved cysteine through the conserved F or W.

j_call: TRBJ2-3
v_call: TRBV5-1
cdr3_aa: CASSAGGLSDTQYF

j_call: TRBJ1-2
v_call: TRBV29-1
cdr3_aa: CSAPVRTGDGYTF

j_call: TRBJ1-4
v_call: TRBV9
cdr3_aa: CASSDRHSKLFF

j_call: TRBJ1-2
v_call: TRBV5-1
cdr3_aa: CASNQGDSYGYTF

j_call: TRBJ1-2
v_call: TRBV3-1/TRBV3-2
cdr3_aa: CASSQDTGSYGYTF

j_call: TRBJ2-4
v_call: TRBV30
cdr3_aa: CAYQGSSAKNIQYF

j_call: TRBJ2-7
v_call: TRBV10-3
cdr3_aa: CAISGSSYEQYF

j_call: TRBJ1-2
v_call: TRBV14
cdr3_aa: CASSLTGVPNYGYTF

j_call: TRBJ2-3
v_call: TRBV12-3/TRBV12-4
cdr3_aa: CASSSFTDTQYF

j_call: TRBJ1-2
v_call: TRBV28
cdr3_aa: CASSLGTGTPYGYTF

j_call: TRBJ2-3
v_call: TRBV19
cdr3_aa: CASSTSPGSDTQYF

j_call: TRBJ1-1
v_call: TRBV5-5
cdr3_aa: CASSRTGGLAFF

j_call: TRBJ2-7
v_call: TRBV12-3/TRBV12-4
cdr3_aa: CASSRDSGYEQYF

j_call: TRBJ2-3
v_call: TRBV6-2/TRBV6-3
cdr3_aa: CASSYDEASTDTQYF

j_call: TRBJ1-2
v_call: TRBV30
cdr3_aa: CAWSVFPNRDRFIYGYTF

j_call: TRBJ2-1
v_call: TRBV13
cdr3_aa: CASSLASGVYNEQFF

j_call: TRBJ1-5
v_call: TRBV7-2
cdr3_aa: CASSPDRGAQPQHF

j_call: TRBJ1-3
v_call: TRBV10-3
cdr3_aa: CAISTSGHLDSGNTIYF

j_call: TRBJ1-2
v_call: TRBV7-9
cdr3_aa: CASSSFRGRYLYGYTF

j_call: TRBJ2-6
v_call: TRBV6-5
cdr3_aa: CASKEAGANVLTF

j_call: TRBJ1-3
v_call: TRBV12-3/TRBV12-4
cdr3_aa: CASSWAPGNTIYF

j_call: TRBJ2-7
v_call: TRBV7-8
cdr3_aa: CASNQHYQGEQYF

j_call: TRBJ2-3
v_call: TRBV19
cdr3_aa: CASRTSGGAPDTQYF

j_call: TRBJ2-7
v_call: TRBV4-3
cdr3_aa: CASSRASTGEQYF

j_call: TRBJ2-2
v_call: TRBV9
cdr3_aa: CASSPRGGGLTAGELFF

j_call: TRBJ2-1
v_call: TRBV2
cdr3_aa: CASSLYNEQFF

j_call: TRBJ1-3
v_call: TRBV27
cdr3_aa: CASSSGTGGSGNTIYF

j_call: TRBJ2-2
v_call: TRBV2
cdr3_aa: CASSDLGQKNTGELFF

j_call: TRBJ2-1
v_call: TRBV6-5
cdr3_aa: CASSPQGAPSFEQFF

j_call: TRBJ1-6
v_call: TRBV2
cdr3_aa: CASSDARNSPLHF

j_call: TRBJ1-6
v_call: TRBV5-6
cdr3_aa: CASSLRQGNSPLHF

j_call: TRBJ2-5
v_call: TRBV5-5
cdr3_aa: CASSLRTGGSRGVPETQYF

j_call: TRBJ2-3
v_call: TRBV6-5
cdr3_aa: CASSPAGYATDTQYF

j_call: TRBJ2-7
v_call: TRBV24-1
cdr3_aa: CATSDTYEQYF

j_call: TRBJ2-2
v_call: TRBV12-5
cdr3_aa: CASGFESLNTGELFF

j_call: TRBJ1-5
v_call: TRBV14
cdr3_aa: CASSPRPGGHSNQPQHF

j_call: TRBJ2-5
v_call: TRBV7-9
cdr3_aa: CASSRSRLAGGQETQYF

j_call: TRBJ1-4
v_call: TRBV30
cdr3_aa: CAWSSRGALNEKLFF

j_call: TRBJ2-7
v_call: TRBV12-5
cdr3_aa: CASGFRRSGGEQYF

j_call: TRBJ2-7
v_call: TRBV12-3/TRBV12-4
cdr3_aa: CASSFSVREQYF

j_call: TRBJ2-1
v_call: TRBV7-3
cdr3_aa: CASSSIGTGGYNEQFF

j_call: TRBJ1-2
v_call: TRBV21-1
cdr3_aa: CASRKGRVRYGYTF

j_call: TRBJ1-3
v_call: TRBV9
cdr3_aa: CASTPQGHVGNTIYF

j_call: TRBJ1-2
v_call: TRBV19
cdr3_aa: CASTLLDTTAF

j_call: TRBJ1-6
v_call: TRBV4-2
cdr3_aa: CASSLGQGNSPLHF

j_call: TRBJ1-6
v_call: TRBV28
cdr3_aa: CASSLPSSYNSPLHF

j_call: TRBJ1-2
v_call: TRBV18
cdr3_aa: CASSPRDRVTNYGYTF

j_call: TRBJ2-3
v_call: TRBV10-3
cdr3_aa: CAISAQTGTDTQYF

j_call: TRBJ1-2
v_call: TRBV19
cdr3_aa: CASNFDRDYGYTF

j_call: TRBJ2-7
v_call: TRBV7-9
cdr3_aa: CASSDTSTNPYEQYF

j_call: TRBJ2-1
v_call: TRBV9
cdr3_aa: CASSVSGASYNEQFF

j_call: TRBJ2-2
v_call: TRBV9
cdr3_aa: CASSRGGANTGELFF

j_call: TRBJ1-2
v_call: TRBV30
cdr3_aa: CAWSVLRETGDPTNYGYTF

j_call: TRBJ2-5
v_call: TRBV29-1
cdr3_aa: CSVERSQETQYF

j_call: TRBJ2-1
v_call: TRBV5-1
cdr3_aa: CASSEGQGYNEQFF

j_call: TRBJ1-3
v_call: TRBV7-9
cdr3_aa: CASLGTGEGNTIYF

j_call: TRBJ2-1
v_call: TRBV5-6
cdr3_aa: CASSLGQDSYNEQFF